Below, one T cell receptor beta chain is given with its context. The data belong to a study of Ad26.COV2.S vaccination and SARS-CoV-2 variants. Treatment here: over 15 received Ad26.COV2.S at low or high dose, single or two shots; roughly five received placebo; per-sample allocation not given. It was on day 63 after the first vaccine or placebo injection that samples were taken. The assay was immunoSEQ multiplex PCR, and TCRdb's table has in-frame clones only and misses some. Counted here are approximately 240,000 clones, over 75% occurring once; the ten biggest clones make up around 10%. After removal of 5 bases from V and 5 bases from J, the junction contained 9 bases not matched to a gene. CDR3 length: 16 residues. Germline-derived CDR1 and CDR2 are LNHDA and SQIVND (reference sequence).

V is TRBV19 and J is TRBJ1-6; 7 bases align to TRBD1. This sample comprised peripheral blood, obtained in a trial of Ad26.COV2.S vaccine versus placebo. This clonotype was obtained from a person between 18 and 60 years old who received the Ad26.COV2.S COVID-19 vaccine or a placebo. CDR3 sequence (DNA): TGTGCCAGTAGTTCGAGGGGACAGTTGGATAATTCACCCCTCCACTTT. Translation gives CASSSRGQLDNSPLHF. Full variable domain (rest looked up from reference TRBV19 and TRBJ1-6): DGGITQSPKYLFRKEGQNVTLSCEQNLNHDAMYWYRQDPGQGLRLIYYSQIVNDFQKGDIAEGYSVSREKKESFPLTVTSAQKNPTAFYLCASSSRGQLDNSPLHFGNGTRLTVT.